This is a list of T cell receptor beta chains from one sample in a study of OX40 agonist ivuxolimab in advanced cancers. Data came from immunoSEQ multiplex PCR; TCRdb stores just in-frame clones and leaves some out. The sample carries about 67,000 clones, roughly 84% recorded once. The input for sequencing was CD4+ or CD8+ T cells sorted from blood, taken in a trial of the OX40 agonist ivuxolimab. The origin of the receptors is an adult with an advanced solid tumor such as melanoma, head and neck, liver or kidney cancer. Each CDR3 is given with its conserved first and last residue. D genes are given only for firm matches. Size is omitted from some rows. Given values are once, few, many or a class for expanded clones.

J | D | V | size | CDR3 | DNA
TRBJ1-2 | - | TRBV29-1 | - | CSAYGTPEYGYTF | TGCAGCGCATACGGGACACCGGAATATGGCTACACCTTC
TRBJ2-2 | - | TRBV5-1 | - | CASRRVIGTGELFF | TGCGCCAGCCGCCGGGTTATAGGCACCGGGGAGCTGTTTTTT
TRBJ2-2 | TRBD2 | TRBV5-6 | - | CASSQTSGRSGELFF | TGTGCCAGCAGTCAGACTAGCGGGAGGTCCGGGGAGCTGTTTTTT
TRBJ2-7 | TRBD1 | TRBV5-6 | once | CASSGTGMDEQYF | TGTGCCAGCAGCGGGACAGGGATGGACGAGCAGTACTTC
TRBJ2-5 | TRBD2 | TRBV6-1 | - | CASSGWTSGADGETQYF | TGTGCCAGCAGTGGTTGGACTAGCGGGGCCGATGGGGAGACCCAGTACTTC
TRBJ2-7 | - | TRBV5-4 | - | CASSSGPTYEQYF | TGTGCCAGCAGCTCGGGACCTACCTACGAGCAGTACTTC
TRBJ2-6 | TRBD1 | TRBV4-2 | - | CASSLVPGQGRSGANVLTF | TGTGCCAGCAGCCTAGTACCGGGACAGGGTCGGTCTGGGGCCAACGTCCTGACTTTC
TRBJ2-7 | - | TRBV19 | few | CASSIGDGPYEQYF | TGTGCCAGTAGTATAGGGGACGGACCCTACGAGCAGTACTTC
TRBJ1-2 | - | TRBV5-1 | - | CASGSESYGYTF | TGCGCCAGCGGCTCAGAGTCCTATGGCTACACCTTC
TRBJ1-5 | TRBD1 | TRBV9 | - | CASSVGGQDYQPQHF | TGTGCCAGCAGCGTAGGGGGACAGGATTATCAGCCCCAGCATTTT
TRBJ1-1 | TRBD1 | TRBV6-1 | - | CASSDTGGADTEAFF | TGTGCCAGCAGTGACACAGGGGGCGCGGACACTGAAGCTTTCTTT
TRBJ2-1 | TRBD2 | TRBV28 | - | CASSLAGLYNEQFF | TGTGCCAGCAGTCTAGCGGGACTCTACAATGAGCAGTTCTTC
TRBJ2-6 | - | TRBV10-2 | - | CASSERQGGGSGANVLTF | TGCGCCAGCAGTGAGAGGCAGGGGGGAGGCTCTGGGGCCAACGTCCTGACTTTC
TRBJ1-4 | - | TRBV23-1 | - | CASTVARENEKLFF | TGCGCCAGCACCGTAGCAAGGGAGAATGAAAAACTGTTTTTT
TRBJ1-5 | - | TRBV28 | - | CASSLFGGLRQPQHF | TGTGCCAGCAGTTTATTTGGGGGGCTTCGACAGCCCCAGCATTTT
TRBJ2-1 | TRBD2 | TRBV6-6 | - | CASSFSGGFNNEQFF | TGTGCCAGCAGTTTTAGCGGGGGGTTTAACAATGAGCAGTTCTTC
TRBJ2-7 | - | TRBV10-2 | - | CASSDGGLGGNSYEQYF | TGCGCCAGCAGTGATGGGGGGCTCGGGGGGAACTCCTACGAGCAGTACTTC
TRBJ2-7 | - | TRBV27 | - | CASSKTIHYEQYF | TGTGCCAGCAGCAAAACAATACACTACGAGCAGTACTTC
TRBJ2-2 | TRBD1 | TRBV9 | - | CASSVGPGGATGELFF | TGTGCCAGCAGCGTAGGGCCAGGGGGTGCCACCGGGGAGCTGTTTTTT
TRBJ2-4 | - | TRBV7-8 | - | CASSLAKNIQYF | TGTGCCAGCAGCTTAGCCAAAAACATTCAGTACTTC
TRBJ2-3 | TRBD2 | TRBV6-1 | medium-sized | CASSMAGGMDTQYF | TGTGCCAGCAGTATGGCGGGAGGGATGGATACGCAGTATTTT
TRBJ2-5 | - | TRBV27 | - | CASSLEGIQETQYF | TGTGCCAGCTCTTTGGAGGGGATTCAGGAGACCCAGTACTTC
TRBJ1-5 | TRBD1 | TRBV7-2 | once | CASSLYYRGPQPQHF | TGTGCCAGCAGCTTATATTACAGGGGGCCTCAGCCCCAGCATTTT
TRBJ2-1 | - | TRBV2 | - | CASSRDGSYNEQFF | TGTGCCAGCAGCCGGGACGGCTCCTACAATGAGCAGTTCTTC
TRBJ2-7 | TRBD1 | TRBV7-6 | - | CASSLGSSQGYYEQYF | TGTGCCAGCAGCTTAGGATCGTCACAGGGGTACTACGAGCAGTACTTC
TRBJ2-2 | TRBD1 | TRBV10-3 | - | CAITRDRGNGELFF | TGTGCCATCACCCGGGACAGGGGGAACGGGGAGCTGTTTTTT
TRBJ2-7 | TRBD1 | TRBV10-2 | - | CASSAPGQGSYEQYF | TGCGCCAGCAGTGCGCCGGGACAGGGCTCCTACGAGCAGTACTTC
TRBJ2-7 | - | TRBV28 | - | CASSLREGFSNGYEQYF | TGTGCCAGCAGCTTAAGAGAGGGGTTTAGCAATGGCTACGAGCAGTACTTC
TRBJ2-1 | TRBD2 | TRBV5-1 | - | CASSPGVAGGYNEQFF | TGCGCCAGCAGCCCCGGGGTAGCGGGAGGGTACAATGAGCAGTTCTTC
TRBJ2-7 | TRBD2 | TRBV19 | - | CASSSPSGGVSYEQYF | TGTGCCAGTAGTTCCCCTAGCGGGGGGGTTTCCTACGAGCAGTACTTC
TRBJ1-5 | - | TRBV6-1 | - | CASTEAVSNQPQHF | TGTGCCAGCACTGAAGCGGTTAGCAATCAGCCCCAGCATTTT
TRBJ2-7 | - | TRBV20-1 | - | CSASRTGEQYF | TGCAGTGCTAGCAGGACGGGCGAGCAGTACTTC
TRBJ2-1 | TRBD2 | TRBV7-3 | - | CASSLEARGSGRGNEQFF | TGTGCCAGCAGCTTGGAAGCTAGGGGTAGCGGGAGGGGAAATGAGCAGTTCTTC
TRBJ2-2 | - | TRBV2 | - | CASKVQGFTGELFF | TGTGCCAGCAAGGTGCAGGGGTTCACCGGGGAGCTGTTTTTT
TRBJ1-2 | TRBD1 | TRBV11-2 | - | CASSLGGAGYGYTF | TGTGCCAGCAGCCTAGGGGGCGCCGGCTATGGCTACACCTTC
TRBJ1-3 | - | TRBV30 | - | CAWSVGSGNTIYF | TGTGCCTGGAGTGTTGGGTCTGGAAACACCATATATTTT
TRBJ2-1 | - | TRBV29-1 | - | CSGGRPSSYNEQFF | TGCAGCGGTGGACGGCCGAGCTCCTACAATGAGCAGTTCTTC
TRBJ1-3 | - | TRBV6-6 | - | CASSAGTSITGNTIYF | TGTGCCAGCAGTGCCGGGACTTCAATAACTGGAAACACCATATATTTT
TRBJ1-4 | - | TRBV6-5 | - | CASARGWNEKLFF | TGTGCCAGCGCGCGGGGGTGGAATGAAAAACTGTTTTTT
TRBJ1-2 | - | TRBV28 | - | CASSYVDYGYTF | TGTGCCAGCAGTTATGTAGACTATGGCTACACCTTC
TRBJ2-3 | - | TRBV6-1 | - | CASLGTDTQYF | TGTGCCAGCCTGGGCACAGATACGCAGTATTTT